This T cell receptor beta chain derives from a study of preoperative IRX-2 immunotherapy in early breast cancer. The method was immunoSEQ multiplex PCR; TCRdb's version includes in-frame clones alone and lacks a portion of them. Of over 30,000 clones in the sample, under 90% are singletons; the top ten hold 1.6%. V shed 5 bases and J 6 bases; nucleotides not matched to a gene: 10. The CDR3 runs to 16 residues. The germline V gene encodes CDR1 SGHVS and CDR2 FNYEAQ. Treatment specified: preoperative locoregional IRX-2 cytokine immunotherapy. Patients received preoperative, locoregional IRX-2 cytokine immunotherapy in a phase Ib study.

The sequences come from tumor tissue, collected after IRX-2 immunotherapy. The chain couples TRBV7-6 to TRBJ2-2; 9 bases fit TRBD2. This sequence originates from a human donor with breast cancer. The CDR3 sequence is CASSVGLASMAGELFF. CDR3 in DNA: TGTGCCAGCAGCGTAGGACTAGCGAGTATGGCCGGGGAGCTGTTTTTT.